The clone carrying this T cell receptor (beta chain) was recorded a few times. Its antigen is as yet unknown. The source of the sample is a study of response to subunit inactivated influenza vaccine. General study findings and limits: The authors suggested that every seasonal influenza vaccination recruits few new T cells.

Germline V lookup: CDR1 SGDLS, CDR2 YYNGEE. This CDR3 is 14 amino acids long. V was trimmed by 0 bases and J by 7 bases, leaving 13 bases between them. TCRdb re-called the RT-PCR reads through MiXCR, storing one row per CDR3 protein. The top ten hold less than 15% of the sample, which has hundreds of thousands of distinct CDR3 sequences, approximately 9.9% seen once. The chain couples TRBV9 to TRBJ2-5; no definite D call. This specimen consisted of PBMCs from blood, obtained 45 days after vaccination. This TCR derives from a man aged 50-59 years who received an inactivated influenza vaccine. In DNA form, the CDR3 reads TGTGCCAGCAGCGTAGGACTGGGCCTGGGGACCCAGTACTTC. Protein: CASSVGLGLGTQYF.